This T cell receptor beta chain is drawn from a study of cytomegalovirus exposure and HLA in healthy donors. For the study at large: The study placed about 86% of its roughly 410 genotyped donors in the Caucasian-associated ancestry cluster. Whole-study results and caveats: The authors assumed roughly uniform sequencing depth across donors for presence/absence analyses.

Primers for the PCR totalled 60 Vbeta and 13 Jbeta. Using immunoSEQ multiplex PCR, the repertoire was profiled, and TCRdb retains in-frame clones only, with some absent. In all, the sample yields approximately 120,000 clones. For this clone: The antigen remains undetermined.

The length of the CDR3 is 14 residues. The germline gives CDR1 MNHEY, CDR2 SVGAGI. The V and J ends lost 5 bases and 2 bases respectively, with 12 bases between them. The sequence derives from a woman in her sixties or seventies in good health and CMV-seronegative. The rearrangement uses TRBV6-5 and TRBJ1-1; no definite D call. The sample comprised PBMCs. CDR3 in amino acids: CASSANQVNTEAFF. For the CDR3, the DNA is TGTGCCAGCAGTGCAAATCAGGTTAACACTGAAGCTTTCTTT.